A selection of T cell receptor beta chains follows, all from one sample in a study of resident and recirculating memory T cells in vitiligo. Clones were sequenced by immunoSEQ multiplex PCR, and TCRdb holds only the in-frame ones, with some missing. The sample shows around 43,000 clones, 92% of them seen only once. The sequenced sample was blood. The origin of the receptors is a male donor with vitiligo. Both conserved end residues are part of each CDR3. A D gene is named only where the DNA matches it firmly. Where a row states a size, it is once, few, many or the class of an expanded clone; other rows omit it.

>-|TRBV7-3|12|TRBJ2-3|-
TGTGCCAGCAGCTCATTGACAGATACGCAGTATTTT
CASSSLTDTQYF
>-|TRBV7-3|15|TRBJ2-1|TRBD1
TGTGCCAGCAGCTTAATCCAGGGGGAATACAATGAGCAGTTCTTC
CASSLIQGEYNEQFF
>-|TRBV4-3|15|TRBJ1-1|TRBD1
TGCGCCAGCAGCCCGGCCCGGACAGGGAGCACTGAAGCTTTCTTT
CASSPARTGSTEAFF
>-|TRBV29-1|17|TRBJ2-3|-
TGCAGCGTTGTCGGGTCATTGCGCGACAGTGGGCCAGATACGCAGTATTTT
CSVVGSLRDSGPDTQYF
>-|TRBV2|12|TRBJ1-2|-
TGTGCCAGCAGTAGTCGGACTTCGGACTACACCTTC
CASSSRTSDYTF
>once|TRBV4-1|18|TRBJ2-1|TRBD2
TGCGCCAGCAGCACTAGCGGGGGGGCCTCGGGAAACTTTCTGGAGCAGTTCTTC
CASSTSGGASGNFLEQFF
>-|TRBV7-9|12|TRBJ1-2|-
TGTGCCAGCAGCTTAGACTCCAGGGGCTACACCTTC
CASSLDSRGYTF
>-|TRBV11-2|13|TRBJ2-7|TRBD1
TGTGCCAGCGCCTCCACGACAGGGGACGAGCAGTACTTC
CASASTTGDEQYF
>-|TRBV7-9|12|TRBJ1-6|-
TGTGCCAGCAGCCTAATTAATTCACCCCTCCACTTT
CASSLINSPLHF
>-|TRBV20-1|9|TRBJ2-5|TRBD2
TGCAGGGCTAGCGGGACCCAGTACTTC
CRASGTQYF
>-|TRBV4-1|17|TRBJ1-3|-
TGCGCCAGCAGCCACCCGAGGGGGGGACTCTCTGGAAACACCATATATTTT
CASSHPRGGLSGNTIYF
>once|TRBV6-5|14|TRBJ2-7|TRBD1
TGTGCCAGCAGTTACGGGACAGACTCCTACGAGCAGTACTTC
CASSYGTDSYEQYF
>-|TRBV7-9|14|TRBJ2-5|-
TGTGCCAGCAGCTTAGTGACCGGGTTGGGGACCCAGTACTTC
CASSLVTGLGTQYF
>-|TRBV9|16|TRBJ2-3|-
TGTGCCAGCAGCGTAGAGTACGGGGGACTCACAGATACGCAGTATTTT
CASSVEYGGLTDTQYF
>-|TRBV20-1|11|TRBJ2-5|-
TGCAGTGCTAAGGGAGGAGAGACCCAGTACTTC
CSAKGGETQYF
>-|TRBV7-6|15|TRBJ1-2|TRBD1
TGTGCCAGCAGCCCTCTAGGGGGACAGGACCCTGGCTACACCTTC
CASSPLGGQDPGYTF
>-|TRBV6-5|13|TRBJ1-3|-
TGTGCCAGCAGTTACGGAGGCGGAAACACCATATATTTT
CASSYGGGNTIYF
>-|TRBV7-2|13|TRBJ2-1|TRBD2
TGTGCCATTAGCGGGGGGGAGCCCTATGAGCAGTTCTTC
CAISGGEPYEQFF
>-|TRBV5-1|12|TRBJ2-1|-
TGCGCCAGCAGCTTCAATGACAATGAGCAGTTCTTC
CASSFNDNEQFF
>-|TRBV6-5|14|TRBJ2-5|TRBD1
TGTGCCGGCAGCCCAATGGACAGGGGGCAGACCCAGTACTTC
CAGSPMDRGQTQYF
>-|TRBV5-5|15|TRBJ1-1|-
TGTGCCAGCAGCCCCCCGCCCTTCGGGAACACTGAAGCTTTCTTT
CASSPPPFGNTEAFF
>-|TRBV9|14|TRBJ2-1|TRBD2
TGTGCCAGCAGCGTTCGACTAGCGGGTGTTGAGCAGTTCTTC
CASSVRLAGVEQFF
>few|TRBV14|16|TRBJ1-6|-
TGTGCCAGCAGCCAAGACCTGGGGGCCGGGGGGTCACCCCTCCACTTT
CASSQDLGAGGSPLHF
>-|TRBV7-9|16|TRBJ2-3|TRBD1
TGTGCCAGCAGCTGGGCGGGACAGGGGAACCCAGATACGCAGTATTTT
CASSWAGQGNPDTQYF